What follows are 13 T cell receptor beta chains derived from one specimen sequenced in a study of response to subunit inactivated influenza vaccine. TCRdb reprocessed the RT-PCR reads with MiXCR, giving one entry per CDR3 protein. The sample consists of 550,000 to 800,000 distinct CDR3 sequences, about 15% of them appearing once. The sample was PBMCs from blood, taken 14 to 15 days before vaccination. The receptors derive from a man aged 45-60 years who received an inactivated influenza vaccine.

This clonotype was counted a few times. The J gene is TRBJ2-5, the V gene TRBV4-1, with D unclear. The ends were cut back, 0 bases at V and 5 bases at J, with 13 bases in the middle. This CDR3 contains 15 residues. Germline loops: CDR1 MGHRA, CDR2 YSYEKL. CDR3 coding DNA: TGCGCCAGCAGCCAAGAAGCTAGGGTGATGGAGACCCAGTACTTC. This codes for CASSQEARVMETQYF.

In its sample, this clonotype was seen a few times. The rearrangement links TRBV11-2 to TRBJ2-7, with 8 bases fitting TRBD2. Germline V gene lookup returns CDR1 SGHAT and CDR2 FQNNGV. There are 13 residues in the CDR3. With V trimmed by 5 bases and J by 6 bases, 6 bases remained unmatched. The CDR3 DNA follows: TGTGCCAGCAGCCCTGGACTAGCCCGCGAGCAGTACTTC. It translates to CASSPGLAREQYF.

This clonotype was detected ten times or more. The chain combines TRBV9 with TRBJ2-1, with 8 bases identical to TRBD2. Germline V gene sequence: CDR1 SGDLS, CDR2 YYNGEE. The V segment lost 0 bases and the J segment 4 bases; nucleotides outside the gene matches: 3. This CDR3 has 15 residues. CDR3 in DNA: TGTGCCAGCAGCGTAGCGTTAGCGGGGTACAATGAGCAGTTCTTC. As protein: CASSVALAGYNEQFF.

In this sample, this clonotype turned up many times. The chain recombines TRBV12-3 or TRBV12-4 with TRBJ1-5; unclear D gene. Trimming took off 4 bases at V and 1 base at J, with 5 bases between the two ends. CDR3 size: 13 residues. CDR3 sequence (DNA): TGTGCCAGCAGTTCTCTCAGCAATCAGCCCCAGCATTTT. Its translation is CASSSLSNQPQHF.

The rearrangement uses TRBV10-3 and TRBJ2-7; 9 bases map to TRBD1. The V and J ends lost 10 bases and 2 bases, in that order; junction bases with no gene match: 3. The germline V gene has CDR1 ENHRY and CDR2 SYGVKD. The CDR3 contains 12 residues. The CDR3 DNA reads TGTGCCACGGGGACAGGGCCCTACGAGCAGTACTTC. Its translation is CATGTGPYEQYF.

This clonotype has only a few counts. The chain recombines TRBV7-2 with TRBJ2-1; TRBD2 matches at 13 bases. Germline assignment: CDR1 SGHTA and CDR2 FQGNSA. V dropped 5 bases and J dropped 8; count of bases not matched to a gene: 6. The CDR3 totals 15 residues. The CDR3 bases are TGTGCCAGCAGCCCCCGGACTAGCGGGGGATATGAGCAGTTCTTC. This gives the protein CASSPRTSGGYEQFF.

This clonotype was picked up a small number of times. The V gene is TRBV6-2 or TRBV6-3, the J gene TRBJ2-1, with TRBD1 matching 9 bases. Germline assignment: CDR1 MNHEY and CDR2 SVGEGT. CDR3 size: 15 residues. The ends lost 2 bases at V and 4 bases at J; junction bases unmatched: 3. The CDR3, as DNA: TGTGCCAGCAGTTACACTGGACAGGGGTACAATGAGCAGTTCTTC. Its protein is CASSYTGQGYNEQFF.

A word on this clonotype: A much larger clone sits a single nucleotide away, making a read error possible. The CDR3 loop reads CASTDSDTQYF. The CDR3 region has the DNA TGTGCCAGCACCGACTCAGATACGCAGTATTTT. The rearrangement joins TRBV2 to TRBJ2-3; D is undetermined. There are 11 residues in the CDR3. CDR1 and CDR2 (germline): SNHLY, FYNNEI. Trimming left V 7 bases short and J 4 bases short, with 6 bases between.

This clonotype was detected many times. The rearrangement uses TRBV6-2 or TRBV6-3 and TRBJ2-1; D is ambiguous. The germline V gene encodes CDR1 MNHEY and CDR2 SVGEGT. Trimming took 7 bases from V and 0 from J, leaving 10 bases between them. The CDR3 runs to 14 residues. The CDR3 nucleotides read TGTGCCAGCAAGACCCTGAGCTCCTACAATGAGCAGTTCTTC. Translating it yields CASKTLSSYNEQFF.

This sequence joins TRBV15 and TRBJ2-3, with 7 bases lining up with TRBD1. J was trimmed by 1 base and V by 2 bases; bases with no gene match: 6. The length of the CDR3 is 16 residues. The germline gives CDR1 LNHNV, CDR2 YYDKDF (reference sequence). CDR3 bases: TGTGCCACCAGCAGAAAAACAGGGGAGCGCACAGATACGCAGTATTTT. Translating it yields CATSRKTGERTDTQYF.

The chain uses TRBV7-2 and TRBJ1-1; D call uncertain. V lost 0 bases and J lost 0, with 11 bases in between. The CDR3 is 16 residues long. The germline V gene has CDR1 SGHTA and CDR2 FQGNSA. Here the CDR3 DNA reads TGTGCCAGCAGCTTAGCTCTTTACAGCCTGAACACTGAAGCTTTCTTT. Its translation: CASSLALYSLNTEAFF.

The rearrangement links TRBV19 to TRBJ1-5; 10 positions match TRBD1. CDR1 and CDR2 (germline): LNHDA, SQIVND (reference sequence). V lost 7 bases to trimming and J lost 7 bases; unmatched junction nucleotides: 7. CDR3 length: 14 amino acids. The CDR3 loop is CASIDRGRGQPQHF. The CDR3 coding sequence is TGTGCCAGTATTGACAGGGGGCGCGGGCAGCCCCAGCATTTT. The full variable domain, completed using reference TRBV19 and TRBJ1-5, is DGGITQSPKYLFRKEGQNVTLSCEQNLNHDAMYWYRQDPGQGLRLIYYSQIVNDFQKGDIAEGYSVSREKKESFPLTVTSAQKNPTAFYLCASIDRGRGQPQHFGDGTRLSIL.

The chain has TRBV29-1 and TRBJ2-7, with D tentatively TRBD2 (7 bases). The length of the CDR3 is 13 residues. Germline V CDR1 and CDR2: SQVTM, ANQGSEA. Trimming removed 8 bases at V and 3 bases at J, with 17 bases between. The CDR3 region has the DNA TGCAGCCCTTGGGGGGGCTTCGGCTACGAGCAGTACTTC. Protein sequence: CSPWGGFGYEQYF.